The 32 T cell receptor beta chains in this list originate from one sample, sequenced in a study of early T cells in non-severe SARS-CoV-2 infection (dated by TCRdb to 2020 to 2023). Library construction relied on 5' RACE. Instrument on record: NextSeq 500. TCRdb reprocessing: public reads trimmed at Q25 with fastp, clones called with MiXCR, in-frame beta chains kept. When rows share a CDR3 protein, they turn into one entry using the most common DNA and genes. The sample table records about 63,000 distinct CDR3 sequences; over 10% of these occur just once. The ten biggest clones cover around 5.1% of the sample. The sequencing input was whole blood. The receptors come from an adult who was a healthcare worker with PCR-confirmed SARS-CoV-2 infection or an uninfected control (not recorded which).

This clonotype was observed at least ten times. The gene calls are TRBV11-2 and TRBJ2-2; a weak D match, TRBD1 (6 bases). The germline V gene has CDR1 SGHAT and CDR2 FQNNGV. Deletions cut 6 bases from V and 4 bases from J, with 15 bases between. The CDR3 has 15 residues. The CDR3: CASSRITGSTGELFF. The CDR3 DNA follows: TGTGCCAGCAGTCGGATTACAGGGTCCACCGGGGAGCTGTTTTTT.

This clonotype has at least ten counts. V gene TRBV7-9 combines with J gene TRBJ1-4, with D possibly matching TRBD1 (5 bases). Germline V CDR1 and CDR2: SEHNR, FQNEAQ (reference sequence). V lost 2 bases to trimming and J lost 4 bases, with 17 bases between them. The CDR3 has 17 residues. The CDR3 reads CASSLLSGTALNEKLFF. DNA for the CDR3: TGTGCCAGCAGCTTACTCTCCGGGACGGCTCTTAATGAAAAACTGTTTTTT.

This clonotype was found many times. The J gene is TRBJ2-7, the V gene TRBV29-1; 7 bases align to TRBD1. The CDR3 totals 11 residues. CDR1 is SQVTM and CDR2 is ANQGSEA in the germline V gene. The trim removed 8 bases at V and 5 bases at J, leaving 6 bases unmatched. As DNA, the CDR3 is TGCAGCTCAAGACAGGGCCACGAGCAGTACTTC. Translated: CSSRQGHEQYF.

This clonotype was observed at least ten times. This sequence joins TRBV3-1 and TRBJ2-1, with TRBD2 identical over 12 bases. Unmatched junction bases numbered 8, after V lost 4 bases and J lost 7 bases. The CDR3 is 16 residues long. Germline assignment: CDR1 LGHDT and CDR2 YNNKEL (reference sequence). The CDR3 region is CASSLLAGGIINEQFF. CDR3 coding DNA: TGTGCCAGCAGCCTACTAGCGGGGGGAATTATTAATGAGCAGTTCTTC.

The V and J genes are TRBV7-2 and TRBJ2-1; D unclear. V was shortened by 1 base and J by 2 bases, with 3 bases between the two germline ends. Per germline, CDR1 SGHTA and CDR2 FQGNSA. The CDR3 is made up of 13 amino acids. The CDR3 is CASSLVPYNEQFF. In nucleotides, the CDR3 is TGTGCCAGCAGCTTAGTCCCCTACAATGAGCAGTTCTTC.

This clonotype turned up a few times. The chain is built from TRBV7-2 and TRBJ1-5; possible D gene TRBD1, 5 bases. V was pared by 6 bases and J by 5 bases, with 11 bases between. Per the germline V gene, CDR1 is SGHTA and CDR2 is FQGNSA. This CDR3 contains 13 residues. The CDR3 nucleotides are TGTGCCAGCAGAGTACTAGGGGATCAGCCCCAGCATTTT. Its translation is CASRVLGDQPQHF.

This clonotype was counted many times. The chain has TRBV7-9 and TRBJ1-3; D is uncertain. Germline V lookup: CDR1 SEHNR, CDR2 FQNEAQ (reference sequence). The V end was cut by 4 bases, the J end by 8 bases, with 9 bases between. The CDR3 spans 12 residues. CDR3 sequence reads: CASSSPRDTIYF. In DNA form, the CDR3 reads TGTGCCAGCAGCTCGCCGAGGGACACCATATATTTT.

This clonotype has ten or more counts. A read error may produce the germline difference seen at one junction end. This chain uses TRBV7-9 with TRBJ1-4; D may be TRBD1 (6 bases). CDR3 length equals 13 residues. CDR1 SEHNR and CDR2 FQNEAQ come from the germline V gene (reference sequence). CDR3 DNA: TGTGCCAGCAGCCTCGGACAGAACAATGAAAAACTGTTT. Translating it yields CASSLGQNNEKLF.

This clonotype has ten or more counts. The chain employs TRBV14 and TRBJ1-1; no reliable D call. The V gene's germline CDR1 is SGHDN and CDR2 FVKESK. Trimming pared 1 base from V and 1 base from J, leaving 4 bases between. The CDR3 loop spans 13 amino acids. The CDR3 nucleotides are TGTGCCAGCAGCCAAGGTCAGAACACTGAAGCTTTCTTT. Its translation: CASSQGQNTEAFF.

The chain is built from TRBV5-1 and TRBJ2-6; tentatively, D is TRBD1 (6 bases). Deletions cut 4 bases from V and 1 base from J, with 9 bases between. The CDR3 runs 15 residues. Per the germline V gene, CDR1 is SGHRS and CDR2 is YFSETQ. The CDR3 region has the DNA TGCGCCAGCAGCGGCACAGGGTCTGGGGCCAACGTCCTGACTTTC. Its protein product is CASSGTGSGANVLTF.

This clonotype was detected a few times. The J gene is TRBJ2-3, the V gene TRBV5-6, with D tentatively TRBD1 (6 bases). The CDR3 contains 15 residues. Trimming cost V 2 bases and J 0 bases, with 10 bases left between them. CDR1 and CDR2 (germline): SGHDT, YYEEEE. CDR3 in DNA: TGTGCCAGCAGCTTAAGGACAGAAAGCACAGATACGCAGTATTTT. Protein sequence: CASSLRTESTDTQYF.

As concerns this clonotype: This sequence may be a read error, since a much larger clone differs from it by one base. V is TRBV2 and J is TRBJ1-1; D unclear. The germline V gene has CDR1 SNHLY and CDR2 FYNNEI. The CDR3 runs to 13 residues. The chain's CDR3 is CASRLGAQTEASF. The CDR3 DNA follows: TGTGCCAGCAGACTAGGAGCCCAGACTGAAGCTTCCTTT.

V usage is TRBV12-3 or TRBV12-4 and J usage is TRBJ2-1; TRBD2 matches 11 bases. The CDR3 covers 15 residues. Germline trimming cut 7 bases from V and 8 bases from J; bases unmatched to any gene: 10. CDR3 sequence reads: CASTLAGGPLDEQFF. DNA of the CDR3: TGTGCCAGCACCCTAGCGGGGGGTCCCTTGGATGAGCAGTTCTTC.

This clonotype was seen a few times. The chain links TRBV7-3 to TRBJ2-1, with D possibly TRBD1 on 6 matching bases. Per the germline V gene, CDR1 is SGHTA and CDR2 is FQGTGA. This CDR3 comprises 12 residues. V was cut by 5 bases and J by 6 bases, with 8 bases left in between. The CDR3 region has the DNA TGTGCCAGCAGCCTGGACAGCAATGAGCAGTTCTTC. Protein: CASSLDSNEQFF.

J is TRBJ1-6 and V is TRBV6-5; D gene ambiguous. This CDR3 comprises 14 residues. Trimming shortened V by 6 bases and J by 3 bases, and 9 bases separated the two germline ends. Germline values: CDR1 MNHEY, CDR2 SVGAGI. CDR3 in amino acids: CASRTENYNSPLHF. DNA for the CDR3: TGTGCCAGCAGGACGGAGAACTATAATTCACCCCTCCACTTT.

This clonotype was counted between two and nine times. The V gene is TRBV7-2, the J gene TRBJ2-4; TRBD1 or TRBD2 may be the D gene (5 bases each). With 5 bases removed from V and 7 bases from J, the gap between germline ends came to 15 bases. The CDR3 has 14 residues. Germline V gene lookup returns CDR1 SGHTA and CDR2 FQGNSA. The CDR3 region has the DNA TGTGCCAGCAGCCACAGACAGAGGGGCAACATTCAGTACTTC. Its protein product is CASSHRQRGNIQYF.

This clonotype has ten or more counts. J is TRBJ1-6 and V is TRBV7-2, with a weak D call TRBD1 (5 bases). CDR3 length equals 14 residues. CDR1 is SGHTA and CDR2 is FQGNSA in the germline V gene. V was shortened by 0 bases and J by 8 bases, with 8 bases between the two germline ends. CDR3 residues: CASSLAEGHSPLHF. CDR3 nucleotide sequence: TGTGCCAGCAGCTTAGCGGAGGGGCATTCACCCCTCCACTTT.

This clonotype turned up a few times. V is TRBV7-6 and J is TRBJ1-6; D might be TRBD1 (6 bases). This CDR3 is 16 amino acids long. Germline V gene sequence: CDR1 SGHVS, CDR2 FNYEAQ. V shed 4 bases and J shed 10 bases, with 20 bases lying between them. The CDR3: CASSSQTGQLESPLHF. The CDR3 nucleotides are TGTGCCAGCAGCTCCCAAACCGGACAGTTAGAATCACCCCTCCACTTT.

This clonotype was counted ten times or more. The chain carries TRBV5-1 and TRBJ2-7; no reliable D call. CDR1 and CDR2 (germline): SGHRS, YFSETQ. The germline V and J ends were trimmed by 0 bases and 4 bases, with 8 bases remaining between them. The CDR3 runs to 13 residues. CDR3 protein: CASSLDGLYEQYF. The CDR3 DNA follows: TGCGCCAGCAGCTTGGATGGCCTGTACGAGCAGTACTTC. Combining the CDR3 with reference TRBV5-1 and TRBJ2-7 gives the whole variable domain KAGVTQTPRYLIKTRGQQVTLSCSPISGHRSVSWYQQTPGQGLQFLFEYFSETQRNKGNFPGRFSGRQFSNSRSEMNVSTLELGDSALYLCASSLDGLYEQYFGPGTRLTVT.

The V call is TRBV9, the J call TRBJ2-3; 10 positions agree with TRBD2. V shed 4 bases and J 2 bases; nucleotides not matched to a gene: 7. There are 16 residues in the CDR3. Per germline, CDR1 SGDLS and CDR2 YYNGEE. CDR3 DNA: TGTGCCAGCAGCATCCAGACTAGCGGGTACACAGATACGCAGTATTTT. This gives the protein CASSIQTSGYTDTQYF.

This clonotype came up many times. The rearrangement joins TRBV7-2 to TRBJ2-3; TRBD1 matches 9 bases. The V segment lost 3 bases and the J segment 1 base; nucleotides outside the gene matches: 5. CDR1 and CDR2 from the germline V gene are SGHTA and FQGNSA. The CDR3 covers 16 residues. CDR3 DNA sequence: TGTGCCAGCAGCTTTGGGACAGGGTACGGCACAGATACGCAGTATTTT. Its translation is CASSFGTGYGTDTQYF. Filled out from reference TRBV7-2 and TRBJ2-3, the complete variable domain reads GAGVSQSPSNKVTEKGKDVELRCDPISGHTALYWYRQSLGQGLEFLIYFQGNSAPDKSGLPSDRFSAERTGGSVSTLTIQRTQQEDSAVYLCASSFGTGYGTDTQYFGPGTRLTVL.

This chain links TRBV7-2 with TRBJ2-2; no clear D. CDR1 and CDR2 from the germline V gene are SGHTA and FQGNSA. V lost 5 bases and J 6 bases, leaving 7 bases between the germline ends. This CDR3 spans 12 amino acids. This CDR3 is CASSPLPGELFF. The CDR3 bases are TGTGCCAGCAGCCCCCTTCCCGGGGAGCTGTTTTTT.

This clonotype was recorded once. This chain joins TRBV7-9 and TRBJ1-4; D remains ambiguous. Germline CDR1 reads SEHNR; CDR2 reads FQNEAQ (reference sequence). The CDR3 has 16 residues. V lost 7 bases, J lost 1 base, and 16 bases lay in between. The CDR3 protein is CASTRRAAITNEKLFF. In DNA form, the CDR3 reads TGTGCCAGCACGCGGCGCGCAGCTATAACTAATGAAAAACTGTTTTTT. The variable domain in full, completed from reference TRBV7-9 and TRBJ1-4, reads DTGVSQNPRHKITKRGQNVTFRCDPISEHNRLYWYRQTLGQGPEFLTYFQNEAQLEKSRLLSDRFSAERPKGSFSTLEIQRTEQGDSAMYLCASTRRAAITNEKLFFGSGTQLSVL.

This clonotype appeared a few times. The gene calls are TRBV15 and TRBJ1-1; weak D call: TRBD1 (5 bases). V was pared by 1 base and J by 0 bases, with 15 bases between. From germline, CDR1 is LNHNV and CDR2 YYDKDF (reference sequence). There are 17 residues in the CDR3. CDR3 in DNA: TGTGCCACCAGCAGAGTGTGGGGGTCGGTGATGAACACTGAAGCTTTCTTT. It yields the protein CATSRVWGSVMNTEAFF.

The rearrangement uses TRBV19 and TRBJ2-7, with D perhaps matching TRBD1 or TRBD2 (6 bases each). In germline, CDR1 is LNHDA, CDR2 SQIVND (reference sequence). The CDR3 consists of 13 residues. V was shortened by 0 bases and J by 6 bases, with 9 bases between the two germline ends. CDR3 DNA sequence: TGTGCCAGTAGTATAGACAGGGGAGGCGAGCAGTACTTC. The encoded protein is CASSIDRGGEQYF.

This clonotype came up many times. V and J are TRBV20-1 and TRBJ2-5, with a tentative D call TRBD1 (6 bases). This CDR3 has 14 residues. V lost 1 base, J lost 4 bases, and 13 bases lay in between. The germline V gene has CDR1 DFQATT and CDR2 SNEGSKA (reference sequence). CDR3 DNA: TGCAGTGCTAGAGTTGGAGCAGGGGCAGAGACCCAGTACTTC. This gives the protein CSARVGAGAETQYF.

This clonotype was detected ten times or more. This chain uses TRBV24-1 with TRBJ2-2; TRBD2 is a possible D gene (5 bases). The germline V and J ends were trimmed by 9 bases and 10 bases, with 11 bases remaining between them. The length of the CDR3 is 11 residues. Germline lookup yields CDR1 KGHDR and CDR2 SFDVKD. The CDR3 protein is CATSVGKELFF. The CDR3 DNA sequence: TGTGCCACCTCCGTCGGGAAGGAGCTGTTTTTT.

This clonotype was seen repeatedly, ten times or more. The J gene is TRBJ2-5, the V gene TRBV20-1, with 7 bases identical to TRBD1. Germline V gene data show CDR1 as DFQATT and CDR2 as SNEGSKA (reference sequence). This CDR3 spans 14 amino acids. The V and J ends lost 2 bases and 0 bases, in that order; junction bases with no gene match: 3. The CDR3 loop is CSARIDRDQETQYF. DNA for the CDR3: TGCAGTGCTAGAATCGACAGGGACCAAGAGACCCAGTACTTC.

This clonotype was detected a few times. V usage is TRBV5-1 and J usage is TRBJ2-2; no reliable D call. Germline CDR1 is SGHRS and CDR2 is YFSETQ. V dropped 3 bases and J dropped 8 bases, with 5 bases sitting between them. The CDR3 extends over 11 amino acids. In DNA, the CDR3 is TGCGCCAGCAGCTCGGATGGGGAGCTGTTTTTT. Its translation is CASSSDGELFF.

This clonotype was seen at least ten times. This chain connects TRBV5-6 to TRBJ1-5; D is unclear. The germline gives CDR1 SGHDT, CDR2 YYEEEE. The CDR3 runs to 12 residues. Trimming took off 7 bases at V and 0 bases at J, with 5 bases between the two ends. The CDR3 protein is CASSYSNQPQHF. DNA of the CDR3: TGTGCCAGCTCGTATAGCAATCAGCCCCAGCATTTT.

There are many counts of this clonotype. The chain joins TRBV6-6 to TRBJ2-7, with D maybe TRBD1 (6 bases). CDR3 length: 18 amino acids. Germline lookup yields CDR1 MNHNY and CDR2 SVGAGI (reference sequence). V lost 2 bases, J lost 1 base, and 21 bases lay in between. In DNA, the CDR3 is TGTGCCAGCAGTTACCTCCCGTTAACAGGGCAGTATTCCTACGAGCAGTACTTC. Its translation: CASSYLPLTGQYSYEQYF.

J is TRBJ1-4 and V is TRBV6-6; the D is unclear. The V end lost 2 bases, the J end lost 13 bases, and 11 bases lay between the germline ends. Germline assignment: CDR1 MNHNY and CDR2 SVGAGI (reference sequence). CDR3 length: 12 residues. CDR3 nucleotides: TGTGCCAGCAGTTACGTCCCGGGTAGACTGTTTTTT. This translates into CASSYVPGRLFF.